This TCR beta chain was identified during a study of blood T cell repertoires in COVID-19. Study information: Samples came from the United States, Italy and Spain, spanning acute and convalescent COVID-19. The cDNA or gDNA used as material had been derived from T cells, B-cell-depleted T cells, or PBMCs.

Enrolment of Seattle patients took place during active infection, and they were followed longitudinally. This CDR3 region has 16 residues. Trimming removed 0 bases from V and 5 bases from J, with 15 bases in between. Germline V gene sequence: CDR1 MNHEY, CDR2 SMNVEV (reference sequence). Original handling: By means of reference gene primer amplification, nucleated cell counts were estimated. Only in-frame clones appear in the TCRdb table, and some are missing; sequencing was by immunoSEQ multiplex PCR. The D gene and trimming were derived from the DNA, and the V and J assignments and clone size from that table. Of approximately 150,000 clones listed, approximately 85% were seen once; the top ten hold about 2.5%.

Sequencing was done on a sample of peripheral blood. This sequence was found in a woman aged 80 or over with COVID-19, enrolled during active disease. The chain uses TRBV27 and TRBJ2-3, with D maybe TRBD2 (6 bases). CDR3 DNA: TGTGCCAGCAGTTTATCGACTTGGGGGGAGATAGATACGCAGTATTTT. It codes for CASSLSTWGEIDTQYF.